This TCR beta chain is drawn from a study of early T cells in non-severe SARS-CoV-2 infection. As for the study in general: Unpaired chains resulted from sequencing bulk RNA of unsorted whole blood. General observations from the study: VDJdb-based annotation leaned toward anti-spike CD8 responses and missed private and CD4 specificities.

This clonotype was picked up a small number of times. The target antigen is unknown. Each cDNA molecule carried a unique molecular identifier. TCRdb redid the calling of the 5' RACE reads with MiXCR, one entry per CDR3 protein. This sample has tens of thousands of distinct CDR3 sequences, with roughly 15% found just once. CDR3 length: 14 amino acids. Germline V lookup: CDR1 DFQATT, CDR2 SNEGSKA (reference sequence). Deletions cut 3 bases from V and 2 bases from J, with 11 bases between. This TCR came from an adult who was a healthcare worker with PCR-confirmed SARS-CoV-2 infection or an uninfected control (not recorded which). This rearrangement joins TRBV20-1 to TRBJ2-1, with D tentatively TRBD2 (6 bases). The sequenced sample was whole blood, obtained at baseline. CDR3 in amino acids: CSASPAGPYNEQFF. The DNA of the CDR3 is TGCAGTGCTAGTCCAGCGGGTCCCTACAATGAGCAGTTCTTC.